What follows are 20 T cell receptor beta chains derived from one specimen sequenced in a study of cytomegalovirus exposure and HLA in healthy donors. Primers for the PCR totalled 60 Vbeta and 13 Jbeta. Clones were read by immunoSEQ multiplex PCR, and TCRdb kept only the in-frame ones, dropping some. The repertoire has about 150,000 clones, about 82% of them found once; the top ten carry approximately 3%. Sequenced material: PBMCs. The receptors shown here come from a male donor in good health and CMV-seronegative.

The J gene is TRBJ2-1, the V gene TRBV5-1; a possible D gene is TRBD2 (5 bases). The CDR3 totals 16 residues. Germline assignment: CDR1 SGHRS and CDR2 YFSETQ. Trimming left V 4 bases short and J 2 bases short, with 16 bases between. CDR3 region: CASSPRGLHAYNEQFF. As DNA, the CDR3 is TGCGCCAGCAGCCCCCGAGGGCTCCACGCCTACAATGAGCAGTTCTTC.

This chain links TRBV30 with TRBJ2-3, with D possibly matching TRBD1 (5 bases). The germline gives CDR1 GTSNPN, CDR2 SVGIG (reference sequence). V lost 7 bases and J 3 bases, leaving 11 bases between the germline ends. This CDR3 has 12 amino acids. Written as DNA, the CDR3 is TGTGCCTCCTCGACAGAAACAGATACGCAGTATTTT. Its protein is CASSTETDTQYF.

The V call is TRBV6-5, the J call TRBJ1-1; 7 bases are shared with TRBD1. V shed 4 bases, J shed 0 bases, and the junction held 2 bases outside the gene matches. CDR1 and CDR2 from the germline V gene are MNHEY and SVGAGI. The CDR3 is 14 amino acids. The CDR3 region has the DNA TGTGCCAGCAGTTTCGACAGGGTGAACACTGAAGCTTTCTTT. This codes for CASSFDRVNTEAFF.

V is TRBV2 and J is TRBJ1-1, with D perhaps matching TRBD1 (5 bases). This CDR3 has 13 amino acids. The germline V and J ends were trimmed by 3 bases and 5 bases, with 10 bases remaining between them. CDR1 SNHLY and CDR2 FYNNEI come from the germline V gene. CDR3 protein: CASSDWGVTEAFF. Here the CDR3 DNA reads TGTGCCAGCAGTGATTGGGGGGTTACTGAAGCTTTCTTT.

The DNA for the CDR3 is TGTGCCAGCAGTTCCCGCCGGAGCCAAGGTCTCACTGAAGCTTTCTTT. Amino acids: CASSSRRSQGLTEAFF. This chain connects TRBV11-1 to TRBJ1-1; no reliable D call. The V gene's germline CDR1 is SGHAT and CDR2 FQDESV (reference sequence). Trimming took off 6 bases at V and 4 bases at J, with 21 bases between the two ends. This CDR3 region has 16 residues.

The chain employs TRBV12-5 and TRBJ1-3; 7 nucleotides agree with TRBD1. CDR1 and CDR2 (germline): LGHNT, FRNRAP. J lost 0 bases, V lost 7 bases, and 15 bases had no gene match. CDR3 length: 18 amino acids. CDR3 DNA: TGTGCTAGTGCCGAAGACAGGGTAATCGGCTTCTCTGGAAACACCATATATTTT. This sequence encodes CASAEDRVIGFSGNTIYF.

The rearrangement joins TRBV19 to TRBJ2-1, with 16 bases matching TRBD2. This CDR3 spans 18 amino acids. J gave up 0 bases and V 5 bases, and 4 bases lay outside the gene matches. Germline assignment: CDR1 LNHDA and CDR2 SQIVND (reference sequence). The CDR3 loop is CASSGGLAGGSSYNEQFF. The DNA of the CDR3 is TGTGCCAGTAGTGGGGGACTAGCGGGAGGGAGCTCCTACAATGAGCAGTTCTTC.

A single count supports this clone. The chain carries TRBV7-3 and TRBJ2-3, with 9 bases that match TRBD2. The junction had 9 bases not matched to a gene; V was cut back by 2 bases and J by 3 bases. Germline V gene data show CDR1 as SGHTA and CDR2 as FQGTGA. This CDR3 is 17 amino acids long. CDR3 in DNA: TGTGCCAGCAGCTTAGAAGGGGCTAGCGGGACAACAGATACGCAGTATTTT. Its protein product is CASSLEGASGTTDTQYF.

V gene TRBV29-1 combines with J gene TRBJ1-2, with TRBD1 matching 9 bases. The length of the CDR3 is 15 residues. V lost 2 bases to trimming and J lost 8 bases; unmatched junction nucleotides: 12. Germline lookup yields CDR1 SQVTM and CDR2 ANQGSEA. The CDR3 region is CSVESPGQGSRGYTF. The CDR3 DNA sequence: TGCAGCGTTGAAAGCCCGGGACAGGGTTCACGGGGCTACACCTTC. Filled out from reference TRBV29-1 and TRBJ1-2, the complete variable domain reads SAVISQKPSRDICQRGTSLTIQCQVDSQVTMMFWYRQQPGQSLTLIATANQGSEATYESGFVIDKFPISRPNLTFSTLTVSNMSPEDSSIYLCSVESPGQGSRGYTFGSGTRLTVV.

This CDR3 is CASSVVTGWAEAFF. CDR3 nucleotides: TGTGCCAGCAGCGTAGTGACGGGGTGGGCTGAAGCTTTCTTT. This chain joins TRBV9 and TRBJ1-1; D is ambiguous. Per the germline V gene, CDR1 is SGDLS and CDR2 is YYNGEE. The V and J ends lost 0 bases and 6 bases respectively, with 12 bases between them. The CDR3 covers 14 residues.

V gene TRBV27 combines with J gene TRBJ2-7, with 7 bases lining up with TRBD1. The germline gives CDR1 MNHEY, CDR2 SMNVEV (reference sequence). Unmatched junction bases numbered 10, after V lost 6 bases and J lost 5 bases. The CDR3 consists of 14 residues. CDR3 sequence reads: CASSPDRVGNEQYF. CDR3 nucleotide sequence: TGTGCCAGCAGCCCTGACAGGGTAGGGAACGAGCAGTACTTC.

The chain recombines TRBV19 with TRBJ2-7, with D maybe TRBD1 (6 bases). The germline CDR1 and CDR2 sequences are LNHDA and SQIVND (reference sequence). V lost 4 bases and J 5 bases, leaving 18 bases between the germline ends. This CDR3 spans 15 amino acids. The CDR3 DNA is TGTGCCAGTAGTAGGAATCCACAGGGTTCCCACGAGCAGTACTTC. This codes for CASSRNPQGSHEQYF.

This rearrangement joins TRBV4-1 to TRBJ2-1, with 9 bases fitting TRBD2. Germline lookup yields CDR1 MGHRA and CDR2 YSYEKL. V was clipped by 1 base and J by 6 bases; unmatched bases: 7. The CDR3 is 16 amino acids. The CDR3 nucleotides are TGCGCCAGCAGCCAAGGGGGGCGGGGGGGCCGCAATGAGCAGTTCTTC. Its protein is CASSQGGRGGRNEQFF.

The chain couples TRBV6-1 to TRBJ2-1; 7 nucleotides line up with TRBD2. The CDR3 extends over 15 amino acids. From germline, CDR1 is MNHNS and CDR2 SASEGT. V gave up 2 bases and J gave up 8 bases; unmatched junction bases: 9. This CDR3 reads CASSELGLSPDEQFF. CDR3 sequence (DNA): TGTGCCAGCAGTGAATTGGGACTAAGCCCCGATGAGCAGTTCTTC.

The chain employs TRBV28 and TRBJ2-1, with D tentatively TRBD1 (6 bases). Germline V gene sequence: CDR1 MDHEN, CDR2 SYDVKM. The length of the CDR3 is 18 residues. Trimming removed 9 bases at V and 7 bases at J, with 31 bases between. The chain's CDR3 is CASHDTSSQGTFGNEQFF. In DNA form, the CDR3 reads TGTGCCAGTCACGACACCTCTAGCCAGGGGACCTTTGGGAATGAGCAGTTCTTC. Drawing the rest from reference TRBV28 and TRBJ2-1, the complete variable domain is DVKVTQSSRYLVKRTGEKVFLECVQDMDHENMFWYRQDPGLGLRLIYFSYDVKMKEKGDIPEGYSVSREKKERFSLILESASTNQTSMYLCASHDTSSQGTFGNEQFFGPGTRLTVL.

The chain has TRBV2 and TRBJ1-5; 7 bases fit TRBD1. Germline CDR1 and CDR2: SNHLY and FYNNEI. The CDR3 has 17 amino acids. V gave up 3 bases and J gave up 2 bases; unmatched junction bases: 10. DNA for the CDR3: TGTGCCAGCAGTGACTGGCAGGGGGGTAACGGCAATCAGCCCCAGCATTTT. Translated: CASSDWQGGNGNQPQHF.

This clone was seen a handful of times. The CDR3: CASSRRVGGAGGTQYF. The CDR3 DNA is TGTGCCAGCAGCCGGCGAGTCGGCGGAGCGGGAGGTACGCAGTATTTT. The chain employs TRBV5-4 and TRBJ2-3; 9 nucleotides match TRBD2. V lost 4 bases to trimming and J lost 8 bases; unmatched junction nucleotides: 14. CDR3 length: 16 residues. Germline CDR1 is SGHNT and CDR2 is YYREEE (reference sequence). The complete variable domain, with remaining parts taken from reference TRBV5-4 and TRBJ2-3, reads ETGVTQSPTHLIKTRGQQVTLRCSSQSGHNTVSWYQQALGQGPQFIFQYYREEENGRGNFPPRFSGLQFPNYSSELNVNALELDDSALYLCASSRRVGGAGGTQYFGPGTRLTVL.

The gene calls are TRBV29-1 and TRBJ1-1, with TRBD1 matching over 8 bases. The trim removed 7 bases at V and 2 bases at J, leaving 3 bases unmatched. The CDR3 extends over 12 amino acids. Germline V CDR1 and CDR2: SQVTM, ANQGSEA. This CDR3 reads CSAGQGNTEAFF. The DNA of the CDR3 is TGCAGCGCCGGACAGGGAAACACTGAAGCTTTCTTT.

This clone was picked up a small number of times. This chain uses TRBV6-1 with TRBJ2-7; 9 bases are shared with TRBD1. Germline V lookup: CDR1 MNHNS, CDR2 SASEGT. J lost 2 bases, V lost 3 bases, and 5 bases had no gene match. The CDR3 runs to 15 residues. The CDR3 bases are TGTGCCAGCAGTGACAGGACAGGGGAGCCCTACGAGCAGTACTTC. Encoded protein: CASSDRTGEPYEQYF.

There are a few counts of this clone. The V gene is TRBV7-6, the J gene TRBJ2-1; 8 bases agree with TRBD2. The germline V gene encodes CDR1 SGHVS and CDR2 FNYEAQ. Unmatched junction bases numbered 5, after V lost 3 bases and J lost 4 bases. The CDR3 runs 15 residues. The CDR3 protein is CASSFEAGEYNEQFF. The CDR3 DNA sequence: TGTGCCAGCAGCTTTGAAGCGGGAGAGTACAATGAGCAGTTCTTC. Full variable domain (remainder filled in from reference TRBV7-6 and TRBJ2-1): GAGVSQSPRYKVTKRGQDVALRCDPISGHVSLYWYRQALGQGPEFLTYFNYEAQQDKSGLPNDRFSAERPEGSISTLTIQRTEQRDSAMYRCASSFEAGEYNEQFFGPGTRLTVL.